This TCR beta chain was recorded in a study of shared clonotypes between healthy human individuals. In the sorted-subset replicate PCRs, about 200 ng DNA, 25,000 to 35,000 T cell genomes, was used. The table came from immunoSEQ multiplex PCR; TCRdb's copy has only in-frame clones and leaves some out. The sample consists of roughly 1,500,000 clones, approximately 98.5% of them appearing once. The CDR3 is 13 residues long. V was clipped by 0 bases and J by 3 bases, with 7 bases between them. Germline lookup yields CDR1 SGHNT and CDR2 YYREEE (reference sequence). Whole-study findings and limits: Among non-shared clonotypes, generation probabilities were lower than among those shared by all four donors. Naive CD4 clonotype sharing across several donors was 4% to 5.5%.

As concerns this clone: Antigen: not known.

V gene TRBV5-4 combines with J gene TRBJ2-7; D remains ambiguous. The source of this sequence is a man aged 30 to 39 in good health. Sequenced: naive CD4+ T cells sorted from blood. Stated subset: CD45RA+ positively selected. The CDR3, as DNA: TGTGCCAGCAGCTTGGGACCCTACTACGAGCAGTACTTC. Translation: CASSLGPYYEQYF. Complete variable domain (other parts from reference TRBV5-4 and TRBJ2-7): ETGVTQSPTHLIKTRGQQVTLRCSSQSGHNTVSWYQQALGQGPQFIFQYYREEENGRGNFPPRFSGLQFPNYSSELNVNALELDDSALYLCASSLGPYYEQYFGPGTRLTVT.